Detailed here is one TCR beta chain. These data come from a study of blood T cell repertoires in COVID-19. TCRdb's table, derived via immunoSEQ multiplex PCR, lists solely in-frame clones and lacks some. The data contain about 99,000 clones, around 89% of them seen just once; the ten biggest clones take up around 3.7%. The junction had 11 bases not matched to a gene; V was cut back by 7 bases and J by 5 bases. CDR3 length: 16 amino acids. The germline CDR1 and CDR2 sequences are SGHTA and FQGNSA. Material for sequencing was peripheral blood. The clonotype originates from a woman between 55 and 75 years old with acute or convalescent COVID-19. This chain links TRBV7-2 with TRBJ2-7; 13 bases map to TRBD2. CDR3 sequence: CASTPYWTSGSNEQYF. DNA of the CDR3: TGTGCCAGCACCCCCTACTGGACTAGCGGGAGCAACGAGCAGTACTTC.